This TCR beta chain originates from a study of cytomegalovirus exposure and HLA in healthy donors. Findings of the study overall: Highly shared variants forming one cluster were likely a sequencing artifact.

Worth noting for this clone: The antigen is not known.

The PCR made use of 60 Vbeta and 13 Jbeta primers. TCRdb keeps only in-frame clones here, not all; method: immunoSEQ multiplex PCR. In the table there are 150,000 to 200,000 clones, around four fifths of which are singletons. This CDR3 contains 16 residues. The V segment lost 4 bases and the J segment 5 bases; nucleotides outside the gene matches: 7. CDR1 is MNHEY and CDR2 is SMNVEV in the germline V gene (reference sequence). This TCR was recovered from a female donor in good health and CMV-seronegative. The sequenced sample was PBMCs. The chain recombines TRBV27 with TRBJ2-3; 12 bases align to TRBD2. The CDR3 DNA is TGTGCCAGCAGTTCGTCTAGCGGGGGGGCGGGAGATACGCAGTATTTT. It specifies CASSSSSGGAGDTQYF.